The next 25 T cell receptor beta chains were all read from a single sample in a study of T-cell memory formation after mild COVID-19. MiXCR, run by TCRdb on the 5' RACE reads, gives a single entry per CDR3 protein. In the table there are under 250,000 distinct CDR3 sequences, 27% of which are singletons. Sequencing was carried out using PBMCs or a T cell subset sorted from them (not recorded which). These receptors all stem from an adult woman who had mild COVID-19 (a few samples of this study predate the infection). Cell type and time point are not known.

This clonotype was seen only a few times. The chain employs TRBV9 and TRBJ2-1, with D uncertain. The germline CDR1 and CDR2 sequences are SGDLS and YYNGEE. The CDR3 contains 13 residues. Trimming shortened V by 2 bases and J by 5 bases, and 8 bases separated the two germline ends. CDR3 DNA: TGTGCCAGCAGCGTTTATATGAACAATGAGCAGTTCTTC. This gives the protein CASSVYMNNEQFF. Combining the CDR3 with reference TRBV9 and TRBJ2-1 gives the whole variable domain DSGVTQTPKHLITATGQRVTLRCSPRSGDLSVYWYQQSLDQGLQFLIQYYNGEERAKGNILERFSAQQFPDLHSELNLSSLELGDSALYFCASSVYMNNEQFFGPGTRLTVL.

The J gene is TRBJ2-2, the V gene TRBV14, with D tentatively TRBD2 (5 bases). Germline-derived CDR1 and CDR2 are SGHDN and FVKESK. The CDR3 is 13 amino acids. The V end was cut by 3 bases, the J end by 6 bases, with 8 bases between. Written as DNA, the CDR3 is TGTGCCAGCAGCCATGTACTAGCCGGGGAGCTGTTTTTT. It codes for CASSHVLAGELFF.

The chain combines TRBV12-3 or TRBV12-4 with TRBJ2-3; TRBD2 might be the D (6 bases). V gave up 6 bases and J gave up 7 bases, with 14 bases separating them. The CDR3 extends over 13 amino acids. CDR3 in amino acids: CASSLTGVNTQYF. In DNA form, the CDR3 reads TGTGCCAGCAGCCTAACGGGGGTTAATACGCAGTATTTT.

In this sample, this clonotype turned up a few times. This sequence joins TRBV20-1 and TRBJ1-2; unclear D gene. The CDR3 runs 13 residues. Trimming removed 5 bases from V and 2 bases from J, with 12 bases in between. Germline loops: CDR1 DFQATT, CDR2 SNEGSKA (reference sequence). In DNA, the CDR3 is TGCAGTGCTCCACCTGTGGGGAACTATGGCTACACCTTC. Its translation is CSAPPVGNYGYTF.

In its sample, this clonotype was seen a few times. This rearrangement joins TRBV18 to TRBJ2-5; the D is unclear. V was pared by 2 bases and J by 5 bases, with 9 bases between. This CDR3 is 13 amino acids long. CDR1 and CDR2 (germline): KGHSH, LQKENI. CDR3 bases: TGTGCCAGCTCACCAGGGGTCGGGGAGACCCAGTACTTC. This gives the protein CASSPGVGETQYF. Supplemented by reference TRBV18 and TRBJ2-5, the full variable domain reads NAGVMQNPRHLVRRRGQEARLRCSPMKGHSHVYWYRQLPEEGLKFMVYLQKENIIDESGMPKERFSAEFPKEGPSILRIQQVVRGDSAAYFCASSPGVGETQYFGPGTRLLVL.

This clonotype was seen more than once but under ten times. The gene calls are TRBV29-1 and TRBJ1-4, with D possibly TRBD1 on 6 matching bases. The V end lost 2 bases, the J end lost 8 bases, and 12 bases lay between the germline ends. The CDR3 covers 13 residues. CDR1 SQVTM and CDR2 ANQGSEA come from the germline V gene. In DNA form, the CDR3 reads TGCAGCGTTGAACCGGGGGCAGGGGAAAAACTGTTTTTT. Its translation: CSVEPGAGEKLFF.

The rearrangement joins TRBV18 to TRBJ2-5, with D possibly TRBD1 on 6 matching bases. CDR3 size: 16 residues. Trimming took off 0 bases at V and 5 bases at J, with 16 bases between the two ends. Germline CDR1 is KGHSH and CDR2 is LQKENI. The CDR3 coding sequence is TGTGCCAGCTCACCACCGAACCGGGACACAGTCGAGACCCAGTACTTC. Protein: CASSPPNRDTVETQYF.

This sequence joins TRBV4-1 and TRBJ2-7, with D unclear. Germline CDR1 is MGHRA and CDR2 is YSYEKL. The V and J ends lost 0 bases and 5 bases respectively, with 14 bases between them. CDR3 length equals 15 residues. The CDR3 is CASSQEDRTVHEQYF. The CDR3 DNA is TGCGCCAGCAGCCAAGAAGACCGGACCGTCCACGAGCAGTACTTC.

The chain has TRBV7-2 and TRBJ2-1; D perhaps matches TRBD2 (6 bases). The CDR3 covers 15 residues. The V end lost 1 base, the J end lost 6 bases, and 13 bases lay between the germline ends. Germline loops: CDR1 SGHTA, CDR2 FQGNSA. CDR3 in amino acids: CASSLEGQGGNEQFF. Here the CDR3 DNA reads TGTGCCAGCAGCTTAGAGGGGCAGGGAGGCAATGAGCAGTTCTTC.

V gene TRBV20-1 combines with J gene TRBJ2-7, with 8 bases lining up with TRBD1. The CDR3 contains 15 residues. CDR1 and CDR2 (germline): DFQATT, SNEGSKA (reference sequence). V lost 3 bases and J lost 2; bases outside the gene matches: 9. The CDR3 region is CSAREGDRSPYEQYF. CDR3 sequence (DNA): TGCAGTGCTAGGGAGGGGGACAGGTCCCCCTACGAGCAGTACTTC.

There are a few counts of this clonotype. The chain links TRBV11-3 to TRBJ2-7, with D unresolved. The CDR3 totals 12 residues. Per the germline V gene, CDR1 is SGHNT and CDR2 is YENEEA. V was cut by 4 bases and J by 6 bases, with 10 bases left in between. The CDR3 region is CASSSLAGEQYF. Written as DNA, the CDR3 is TGTGCCAGCAGCTCATTAGCAGGCGAGCAGTACTTC.

About this clonotype: The germline gene is not matched at one end of the junction; a read error may be the cause. V gene TRBV5-1 combines with J gene TRBJ2-1, with a possible D match to TRBD2 (6 bases). This CDR3 region has 12 residues. Germline CDR1 SGHRS, CDR2 YFSETQ. The CDR3 DNA follows: TGCGCCAGCAGGTTGGGACTCCGGGAGCAGTTCTTC. This sequence encodes CASRLGLREQFF.

This chain uses TRBV4-3 with TRBJ2-7; D may be TRBD1 (6 bases). The CDR3 runs 16 residues. The germline V gene encodes CDR1 LGHNA and CDR2 YSLEER. Trimming left V 3 bases short and J 0 bases short, with 15 bases between. The CDR3: CASSQAIDRFSYEQYF. As DNA, the CDR3 is TGCGCCAGCAGCCAGGCCATCGACAGGTTCTCCTACGAGCAGTACTTC.

The V call is TRBV24-1, the J call TRBJ1-2, with D unresolved. V lost 2 bases and J 5 bases, leaving 14 bases between the germline ends. The germline V gene has CDR1 KGHDR and CDR2 SFDVKD. The CDR3 runs to 15 residues. CDR3 sequence (DNA): TGTGCCACCAGTGATTCATACCCGGGAACGTATGGCTACACCTTC. Encoded protein: CATSDSYPGTYGYTF.

This chain uses TRBV5-1 with TRBJ2-7; maybe TRBD1 (6 bases). Trimming pared 1 base from V and 6 bases from J, leaving 17 bases between. CDR1 and CDR2 from the germline V gene are SGHRS and YFSETQ. CDR3 length: 15 amino acids. The CDR3 protein is CASSLSGQGSGEQYF. CDR3 coding DNA: TGCGCCAGCAGCTTGTCGGGGCAGGGGAGCGGCGAGCAGTACTTC.

The chain uses TRBV7-2 and TRBJ1-4; 8 bases map to TRBD1. This CDR3 comprises 14 residues. V lost 6 bases and J lost 6; bases outside the gene matches: 6. Germline assignment: CDR1 SGHTA and CDR2 FQGNSA. CDR3 sequence: CASSTLTGDEKLFF. CDR3 DNA sequence: TGTGCCAGCAGTACCTTGACAGGGGATGAAAAACTGTTTTTT.

The sample holds a few counts of this clonotype. The chain employs TRBV12-3 or TRBV12-4 and TRBJ2-7; TRBD2 matches at 7 bases. CDR3 size: 12 residues. With 10 bases clipped from V and 3 bases from J, the junction kept 6 bases outside the gene matches. In nucleotides, the CDR3 is TGTGCCACTTCCCCGGGGGGCTACGAGCAGTACTTC. Its protein is CATSPGGYEQYF.

This clonotype was detected a few times. The V gene is TRBV14, the J gene TRBJ2-1; D possibly uses TRBD1 or TRBD2 (5 bases each). CDR3 length: 13 amino acids. Germline CDR1 SGHDN, CDR2 FVKESK. V lost 6 bases, J lost 3 bases, and 9 bases lay in between. The DNA for the CDR3 is TGTGCCAGCAGAGGGGACGGCTACAATGAGCAGTTCTTC. This translates into CASRGDGYNEQFF.

The table lists this clonotype with a few counts. The chain recombines TRBV7-6 with TRBJ2-5, with D possibly called TRBD1 or TRBD2 (5 bases each). In germline, CDR1 is SGHVS, CDR2 FNYEAQ. V was pared by 2 bases and J by 4 bases, with 11 bases between. CDR3 size: 14 residues. The CDR3 loop reads CASSLRFGGETQYF. The DNA of the CDR3 is TGTGCCAGCAGCTTACGGTTTGGGGGAGAGACCCAGTACTTC. The entire variable domain, with the rest obtained from reference TRBV7-6 and TRBJ2-5, is as follows: GAGVSQSPRYKVTKRGQDVALRCDPISGHVSLYWYRQALGQGPEFLTYFNYEAQQDKSGLPNDRFSAERPEGSISTLTIQRTEQRDSAMYRCASSLRFGGETQYFGPGTRLLVL.

This chain connects TRBV24-1 to TRBJ2-2, with a possible D match to TRBD1 (6 bases). Germline-derived CDR1 and CDR2 are KGHDR and SFDVKD. Trimming removed 3 bases from V and 3 bases from J, with 16 bases in between. The CDR3 extends over 17 amino acids. The CDR3: CATSDPSTGFDTGELFF. CDR3 nucleotide sequence: TGTGCCACCAGTGATCCCTCCACAGGGTTCGACACCGGGGAGCTGTTTTTT.

V is TRBV7-2 and J is TRBJ2-1; 8 positions match TRBD2. The CDR3 extends over 16 amino acids. CDR1 is SGHTA, CDR2 FQGNSA, per germline. The trim removed 1 base at V and 7 bases at J, leaving 9 bases unmatched. CDR3 DNA: TGTGCCAGCAGCTTAGGGTTAGCGGGGTTGGGGAATGAGCAGTTCTTC. Its translation is CASSLGLAGLGNEQFF. Full variable domain (rest looked up from reference TRBV7-2 and TRBJ2-1): GAGVSQSPSNKVTEKGKDVELRCDPISGHTALYWYRQSLGQGLEFLIYFQGNSAPDKSGLPSDRFSAERTGGSVSTLTIQRTQQEDSAVYLCASSLGLAGLGNEQFFGPGTRLTVL.

The J gene is TRBJ1-1, the V gene TRBV7-9; D may be TRBD1 (5 bases). The CDR3 sequence is 14 residues long. V lost 7 bases and J lost 4, with 16 bases in between. From germline, CDR1 is SEHNR and CDR2 FQNEAQ (reference sequence). Here the CDR3 DNA reads TGTGCCAGCACCGAAGTCGGGGGAGCCACTGAAGCTTTCTTT. Translated, it gives CASTEVGGATEAFF.

This clonotype has just a few counts. The rearrangement uses TRBV6-6 and TRBJ2-7; D unclear. The germline V gene has CDR1 MNHNY and CDR2 SVGAGI (reference sequence). The CDR3 contains 13 residues. Trimming pared 6 bases from V and 0 bases from J, leaving 9 bases between. As DNA, the CDR3 is TGTGCCAGCAGCGACACCTCCTCCTACGAGCAGTACTTC. It specifies CASSDTSSYEQYF.

This chain connects TRBV12-5 to TRBJ2-5; perhaps TRBD1 as D (6 bases). This CDR3 has 13 amino acids. The V end lost 5 bases, the J end lost 4 bases, and 11 bases lay between the germline ends. Germline CDR1 is LGHNT and CDR2 is FRNRAP. CDR3 nucleotides: TGTGCTAGTGGTCAAACAGGGTTAGAGACCCAGTACTTC. Protein product: CASGQTGLETQYF. Supplemented by reference TRBV12-5 and TRBJ2-5, the full variable domain reads DARVTQTPRHKVTEMGQEVTMRCQPILGHNTVFWYRQTMMQGLELLAYFRNRAPLDDSGMPKDRFSAEMPDATLATLKIQPSEPRDSAVYFCASGQTGLETQYFGPGTRLLVL.

The chain links TRBV9 to TRBJ2-7; D is unclear. The V gene lost 0 bases and the J gene lost 6 bases, with 10 bases spanning the gap. The germline V gene encodes CDR1 SGDLS and CDR2 YYNGEE. CDR3 length: 13 amino acids. This chain's CDR3 is CASSVGSQSEQYF. DNA for the CDR3: TGTGCCAGCAGCGTAGGGAGTCAAAGCGAGCAGTACTTC.